This TCR beta chain originates from a study of sequential checkpoint blockade in melanoma. Study background: Each arm's sequence ended with maintenance nivolumab.

Assay: immunoSEQ multiplex PCR; the TCRdb copy retains only in-frame clones and omits some. Here the sample spans 5,500 or so clones, less than 60% being singletons. V lost 2 bases and J lost 4; bases outside the gene matches: 4. This CDR3 region has 15 residues. CDR1 and CDR2 from the germline V gene are MNHEY and SMNVEV (reference sequence). The treatment denotes: randomized to nivolumab then ipilimumab (arm A) or the reverse (arm B). DNA-damaging chemotherapy had not been given to any patient beforehand. Live CD3+CD8+ CD19− CD56− cells were sorted from PBMCs. The material was CD8+ T cells sorted from blood (inferred from file names), obtained from a patient given nivolumab and ipilimumab in sequence. The source is a human patient with melanoma. Some clones in this sample may be carry-over from other donors' samples. J is TRBJ1-3 and V is TRBV27, with 8 nucleotides matching TRBD1. CDR3 sequence (DNA): TGTGCCAGCAGTTTAGGGCAGGGGGCGGGAAACACCATATATTTT. Protein: CASSLGQGAGNTIYF.